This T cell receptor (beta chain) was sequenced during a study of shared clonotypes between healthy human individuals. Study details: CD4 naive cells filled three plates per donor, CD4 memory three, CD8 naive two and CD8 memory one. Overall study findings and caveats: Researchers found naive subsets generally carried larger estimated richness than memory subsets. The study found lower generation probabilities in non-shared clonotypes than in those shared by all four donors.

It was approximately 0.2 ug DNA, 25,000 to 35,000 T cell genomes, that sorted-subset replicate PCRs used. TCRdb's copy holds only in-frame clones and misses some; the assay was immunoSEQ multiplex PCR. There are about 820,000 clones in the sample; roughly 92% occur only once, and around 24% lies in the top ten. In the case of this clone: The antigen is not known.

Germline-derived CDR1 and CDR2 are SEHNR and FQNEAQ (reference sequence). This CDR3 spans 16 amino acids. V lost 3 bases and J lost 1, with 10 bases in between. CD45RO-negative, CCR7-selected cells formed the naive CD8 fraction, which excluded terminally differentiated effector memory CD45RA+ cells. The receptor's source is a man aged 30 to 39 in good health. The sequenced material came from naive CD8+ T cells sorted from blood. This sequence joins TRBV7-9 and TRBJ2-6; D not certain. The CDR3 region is CASSFGRVSGANVLTF. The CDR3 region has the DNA TGTGCCAGCAGCTTTGGTCGGGTTTCTGGGGCCAACGTCCTGACTTTC.